The 29 T cell receptor beta chains below come from one sample, sequenced in a study of shared clonotypes between healthy human individuals. Only in-frame clones appear in the TCRdb table, and some are missing; sequencing was by immunoSEQ multiplex PCR. This sample carries under 600,000 clones, 75% to 80% of them seen once, and the ten largest clones take around 13%. The sequenced material came from PBMCs. These receptors were taken from a woman in her thirties or forties in good health. Some clones in this sample may be carry-over from other donors' samples.

This clone was seen only a few times. The chain's CDR3 is CASSSEGTGQGMNTEAFF. For the CDR3, the DNA is TGCGCCAGCAGCTCGGAAGGGACCGGACAGGGGATGAACACTGAAGCTTTCTTT. The V call is TRBV5-1, the J call TRBJ1-1; 9 bases are a match to TRBD1. The germline V gene encodes CDR1 SGHRS and CDR2 YFSETQ. J was trimmed by 0 bases and V by 3 bases; bases with no gene match: 12. This CDR3 is 18 amino acids long.

The rearrangement links TRBV9 to TRBJ2-7; 8 bases line up with TRBD2. Germline V lookup: CDR1 SGDLS, CDR2 YYNGEE. The length of the CDR3 is 16 residues. The J segment lost 0 bases and the V segment lost 2 bases, leaving 7 bases of the junction unmatched. CDR3 bases: TGTGCCAGCAGCGTCAGTGGCGGGAGGAGCTCCTACGAGCAGTACTTC. As protein: CASSVSGGRSSYEQYF.

For this clone: A much larger clone differs by one base, so this may be a read error. The chain employs TRBV6-1 and TRBJ2-3, with a possible D match to TRBD2 (6 bases). Germline CDR1 MNHNS, CDR2 SASEGT. There are 14 residues in the CDR3. In nucleotides, the CDR3 is TGTGCCAGCAGTGACGGGGGAAGCACAGGTACGCAGTATTTT. Amino acid sequence: CASSDGGSTGTQYF.

The chain links TRBV19 to TRBJ2-7, with TRBD2 matching 10 bases. The CDR3 has 11 residues. Germline CDR1 is LNHDA and CDR2 is SQIVND (reference sequence). This CDR3 reads CAVAGGDEQYF. CDR3 DNA sequence: TGTGCGGTAGCGGGAGGCGACGAGCAGTACTTC.

The genes are TRBV27 and TRBJ2-7; TRBD1 aligns across 11 bases. The V gene end was trimmed by 8 bases and the J gene end by 6 bases; junction bases not matched to a gene: 9. This CDR3 has 14 amino acids. CDR1 and CDR2 (germline): MNHEY, SMNVEV (reference sequence). The CDR3 region has the DNA TGTGCCAGCCGCCCGGGACAGGGGGGAGTCGAGCAGTACTTC. It codes for CASRPGQGGVEQYF.

The chain uses TRBV28 and TRBJ2-7; 7 bases agree with TRBD2. The CDR3 length is 16 residues. The V and J ends lost 2 bases and 0 bases, in that order; junction bases with no gene match: 7. Per the germline V gene, CDR1 is MDHEN and CDR2 is SYDVKM. The CDR3 sequence: CASSLLGLAASYEQYF. The CDR3 DNA is TGTGCCAGCAGTTTACTGGGCCTAGCGGCCTCCTACGAGCAGTACTTC.

The chain uses TRBV7-3 and TRBJ2-5; tentatively, D is TRBD1 or TRBD2 (5 bases each). V lost 1 base to trimming and J lost 5 bases, with 17 bases between them. CDR3 length equals 16 residues. Germline values: CDR1 SGHTA, CDR2 FQGTGA. The CDR3 nucleotides are TGTGCCAGCAGCTTAATGGGGCCAGGGCGAGGGGAGACCCAGTACTTC. Translated: CASSLMGPGRGETQYF. Full variable domain (missing parts from reference TRBV7-3 and TRBJ2-5): GAGVSQTPSNKVTEKGKYVELRCDPISGHTALYWYRQSLGQGPEFLIYFQGTGAADDSGLPNDRFFAVRPEGSVSTLKIQRTERGDSAVYLCASSLMGPGRGETQYFGPGTRLLVL.

This clone has more than one count but fewer than ten. This chain uses TRBV6-6 with TRBJ2-5, with 7 bases matching TRBD1. There are 14 residues in the CDR3. Germline CDR1 reads MNHNY; CDR2 reads SVGAGI (reference sequence). J lost 6 bases, V lost 6 bases, and 10 bases had no gene match. The CDR3 DNA is TGTGCCAGCAGCCTTCAAACAGGGGCGAAGACCCAGTACTTC. Amino acid sequence: CASSLQTGAKTQYF.

This clone was observed a single time. J is TRBJ2-1 and V is TRBV28; D might be TRBD1 (6 bases). The CDR3 runs to 14 residues. V was clipped by 5 bases and J by 6 bases, with 14 bases between them. Germline CDR1 reads MDHEN; CDR2 reads SYDVKM. The CDR3 sequence: CASSLPGHTNEQFF. As DNA, the CDR3 is TGTGCCAGCAGTCTACCGGGACACACCAATGAGCAGTTCTTC.

The gene calls are TRBV11-2 and TRBJ2-5; the D gene is possibly TRBD2 (6 bases). V was cut by 0 bases and J by 2 bases, with 16 bases left in between. CDR3 size: 17 residues. In germline, CDR1 is SGHAT, CDR2 FQNNGV. The CDR3 sequence: CASSLDRRGAPQETQYF. In DNA form, the CDR3 reads TGTGCCAGCAGCTTAGATCGGCGGGGAGCGCCTCAAGAGACCCAGTACTTC.

The chain links TRBV2 to TRBJ2-1; 9 bases agree with TRBD2. There are 15 residues in the CDR3. Germline V gives CDR1 SNHLY, CDR2 FYNNEI. The ends lost 5 bases at V and 6 bases at J; junction bases unmatched: 8. CDR3 sequence: CASSYSGSSGNEQFF. In DNA form, the CDR3 reads TGTGCCAGCAGTTATAGCGGGAGTAGTGGCAATGAGCAGTTCTTC.

As regards this clone: A read error may account for a junction end that differs from germline. The chain combines TRBV7-3 with TRBJ2-1; 9 bases map to TRBD2. The CDR3 has 16 amino acids. Germline CDR1 SGHTA, CDR2 FQGTGA. The CDR3 sequence is CASSQETSGSYNEQFF. Here the CDR3 DNA reads TGCGCCAGCAGCCAAGAGACTAGCGGCTCCTACAATGAGCAGTTCTTC.

This chain uses TRBV6-1 with TRBJ2-7; 10 bases align to TRBD2. After removal of 1 base from V and 2 bases from J, the junction contained 2 bases not matched to a gene. There are 15 residues in the CDR3. Germline CDR1 and CDR2: MNHNS and SASEGT. The CDR3 DNA is TGTGCCAGCAGTGAAGGAGCGGGAGGGCCCTACGAGCAGTACTTC. Amino acids: CASSEGAGGPYEQYF.

The V and J genes are TRBV7-9 and TRBJ2-3, with 7 bases lining up with TRBD1. CDR3 length equals 15 residues. The V and J ends lost 5 bases and 2 bases, in that order; junction bases with no gene match: 7. Germline loops: CDR1 SEHNR, CDR2 FQNEAQ (reference sequence). The CDR3 DNA sequence: TGTGCCAGCAGCAACACGGGACAGCACACAGATACGCAGTATTTT. Amino acid sequence: CASSNTGQHTDTQYF.

V usage is TRBV18 and J usage is TRBJ2-5; 7 bases line up with TRBD1. The trim removed 6 bases at V and 7 bases at J, leaving 11 bases unmatched. The CDR3 loop spans 14 amino acids. Germline V gene sequence: CDR1 KGHSH, CDR2 LQKENI. The CDR3 here is CASSPETGKVTQYF. DNA of the CDR3: TGTGCCAGCTCCCCCGAGACAGGGAAAGTGACCCAGTACTTC.

The chain combines TRBV7-9 with TRBJ1-4; a possible D gene is TRBD1 (5 bases). The CDR3 runs 15 residues. CDR1 is SEHNR, CDR2 FQNEAQ, per germline (reference sequence). Trimming pared 5 bases from V and 6 bases from J, leaving 16 bases between. Here the CDR3 DNA reads TGTGCCAGCAGCCTGAGGGGAGGGGTAGATGAAAAACTGTTTTTT. Protein sequence: CASSLRGGVDEKLFF.

This chain uses TRBV2 with TRBJ2-5; D not certain. The V end was cut by 7 bases, the J end by 2 bases, with 5 bases between. The CDR3 is 11 amino acids. CDR1 and CDR2 (germline): SNHLY, FYNNEI. The CDR3 sequence is CASNQQETQYF. In DNA, the CDR3 is TGTGCCAGCAATCAGCAAGAGACCCAGTACTTC.

The chain carries TRBV28 and TRBJ2-4, with D unclear. The germline gives CDR1 MDHEN, CDR2 SYDVKM. Trimming left V 5 bases short and J 6 bases short, with 17 bases between. The CDR3 sequence is 15 residues long. Written as DNA, the CDR3 is TGTGCCAGCAGTGAGGCCTGGACCGCTCGAAACATTCAGTACTTC. Translation gives CASSEAWTARNIQYF.

The V call is TRBV28, the J call TRBJ2-2, with TRBD2 matching 13 bases. This CDR3 comprises 16 residues. Germline lookup yields CDR1 MDHEN and CDR2 SYDVKM. V trimming: 5 bases; J trimming: 5 bases; junction bases outside the gene matches: 5. The CDR3 here is CASSTGTSGITGELFF. CDR3 bases: TGTGCCAGCAGTACCGGGACTAGCGGGATAACCGGGGAGCTGTTTTTT.

The chain combines TRBV9 with TRBJ2-3; D possibly matches TRBD1 or TRBD2 (5 bases each). The CDR3 runs to 11 residues. Germline values: CDR1 SGDLS, CDR2 YYNGEE. The ends were cut back, 4 bases at V and 13 bases at J, with 13 bases in the middle. The CDR3 here is CASSRDGIEYF. The CDR3 bases are TGTGCCAGCAGCAGGGACGGGATTGAGTATTTT.

The V gene is TRBV6-1, the J gene TRBJ2-3; no definite D call. The germline gives CDR1 MNHNS, CDR2 SASEGT. Trimming pared 5 bases from V and 3 bases from J, leaving 9 bases between. The CDR3 spans 13 residues. CDR3 sequence (DNA): TGTGCCAGCAGTCTAGGTCGGACAGATACGCAGTATTTT. Protein sequence: CASSLGRTDTQYF.

This clone was seen at least ten times. The rearrangement uses TRBV30 and TRBJ2-5; TRBD2 matches at 9 bases. With the DNA end fitting TRBJ2-7 better, the J assignment may be wrong. The CDR3 contains 15 residues. Germline V gene lookup returns CDR1 GTSNPN and CDR2 SVGIG (reference sequence). DNA of the CDR3: TGTGCCTGGAGTGTACGGCGGGAGGGCTTCTACGAGCAGTACTTC. This sequence encodes CAWSVRREGFYEQYF.

This chain joins TRBV7-9 and TRBJ2-2; D is possibly TRBD2 (6 bases). Germline V lookup: CDR1 SEHNR, CDR2 FQNEAQ (reference sequence). V shed 5 bases and J shed 6 bases, with 16 bases lying between them. This CDR3 spans 15 amino acids. The CDR3 nucleotides are TGTGCCAGCAGCCTACCCGGGACTTCGTCCGGGGAGCTGTTTTTT. It specifies CASSLPGTSSGELFF.

CDR3 in DNA: TGTGCCAGCAGCTCGCCGACTAGCGGGGTCACAGATACGCAGTATTTT. This gives the protein CASSSPTSGVTDTQYF. The chain couples TRBV5-4 to TRBJ2-3; TRBD2 aligns across 11 bases. The length of the CDR3 is 16 residues. V lost 3 bases to trimming and J lost 2 bases; unmatched junction nucleotides: 5. Germline-derived CDR1 and CDR2 are SGHNT and YYREEE (reference sequence).

This clone came up once. V usage is TRBV5-1 and J usage is TRBJ1-1, with a tentative D call TRBD1 (5 bases). The length of the CDR3 is 14 residues. V shed 0 bases and J shed 4 bases, with 10 bases lying between them. Germline CDR1 SGHRS, CDR2 YFSETQ. The DNA of the CDR3 is TGCGCCAGCAGCTTGGAGGGGTGGGGCACTGAAGCTTTCTTT. Its translation is CASSLEGWGTEAFF.

This rearrangement joins TRBV5-1 to TRBJ2-7; 9 bases align to TRBD2. The CDR3 consists of 14 residues. V lost 2 bases to trimming and J lost 6 bases; unmatched junction nucleotides: 6. CDR1 SGHRS and CDR2 YFSETQ come from the germline V gene. This CDR3 is CASSLGLAGTEQYF. Written as DNA, the CDR3 is TGCGCCAGCAGCTTAGGGCTAGCGGGAACCGAGCAGTACTTC.

The chain employs TRBV5-1 and TRBJ1-2, with a possible D match to TRBD1 (6 bases). The germline V gene has CDR1 SGHRS and CDR2 YFSETQ. This CDR3 is 15 amino acids long. The V end was cut by 1 base, the J end by 0 bases, with 10 bases between. CDR3: CASSLLGGPNYGYTF. The CDR3 coding sequence is TGCGCCAGCAGCTTGTTAGGGGGTCCTAACTATGGCTACACCTTC.

The V call is TRBV18, the J call TRBJ2-1; D might be TRBD1 or TRBD2, each matching 5 bases. The germline V and J ends were trimmed by 4 bases and 7 bases, with 11 bases remaining between them. The V gene's germline CDR1 is KGHSH and CDR2 LQKENI. The CDR3 is 13 amino acids. The CDR3 spells CASSHGRENEQFF. The CDR3 bases are TGTGCCAGCTCACACGGCAGGGAGAATGAGCAGTTCTTC.

V gene TRBV5-6 combines with J gene TRBJ2-1; no firm D call. The CDR3 runs to 15 residues. Trimming cost V 1 base and J 5 bases, with 13 bases left between them. From germline, CDR1 is SGHDT and CDR2 YYEEEE. CDR3 DNA sequence: TGTGCCAGCAGCTTGCTGGCACTTTACGACAATGAGCAGTTCTTC. Its translation: CASSLLALYDNEQFF.